One and the same sample provided the 4 T cell receptor beta chains below, sequenced in a study of shared clonotypes between healthy human individuals (TCRdb year 2020). Receptors were amplified or captured by the immunoSEQ multiplex PCR assay. This is the immuneACCESS table as TCRdb keeps it, with only in-frame sequences that have V and J called. A part of the clones is gone; compared with another copy, unresolved V genes explain less than half, and the rest is unexplained. The sample data list millions of clones, and approximately 90% of these were observed just once. The top ten constitute 0.13% to 0.15% of the sample. Sequenced sample: naive CD4+ T cells sorted from blood. Interpreted using the paper, the cell subset or site label stands for: CD45RA+ positively selected. The receptors here all came from a man younger than 35 in good health.

V is TRBV5-1 and J is TRBJ2-2; 7 positions agree with TRBD2. In germline, CDR1 is SGHRS, CDR2 YFSETQ. The CDR3 consists of 16 residues. V shed 0 bases and J 4 bases; nucleotides not matched to a gene: 6. The CDR3 DNA is TGCGCCAGCAGCTTGGTCGCGGGAGTAGTCACCGGGGAGCTGTTTTTT. Translating it yields CASSLVAGVVTGELFF.

This clone has just a few counts. The chain has TRBV18 and TRBJ1-2, with no clear D. The CDR3 is 13 residues long. V was clipped by 4 bases and J by 8 bases, with 14 bases between them. Germline V CDR1 and CDR2: KGHSH, LQKENI. Written as DNA, the CDR3 is TGTGCCAGCTCACAAGCCGGGCACAGCGGCTACACCTTC. Translated, it gives CASSQAGHSGYTF.

V gene TRBV2 combines with J gene TRBJ1-1; no clear D. Germline V gene sequence: CDR1 SNHLY, CDR2 FYNNEI. Trimming left V 8 bases short and J 8 bases short, with 12 bases between. The length of the CDR3 is 11 residues. The CDR3 protein is CASVPNREAFF. The CDR3 DNA reads TGTGCCAGCGTCCCAAATAGGGAAGCTTTCTTT.

The chain combines TRBV28 with TRBJ1-5, with 7 bases that match TRBD1. This CDR3 has 16 residues. The V gene's germline CDR1 is MDHEN and CDR2 SYDVKM. The V segment lost 2 bases and the J segment 1 base; nucleotides outside the gene matches: 5. The CDR3 is CASSLRQGWSNQPQHF. The CDR3 nucleotides read TGTGCCAGCAGTTTAAGACAGGGTTGGAGCAATCAGCCCCAGCATTTT.